This T cell receptor beta chain was profiled in a study of T-cell memory formation after mild COVID-19. The study, taken as a whole, reports: Pre-infection memory contained some responding clones, which suggested that cross-reactive memory had joined. CD4/CD8 balance characterized clones contracting day 15 to 85, and CD4+ skew characterized later expanders.

The CDR3 contains 17 residues. CDR1 and CDR2 (germline): SNHLY, FYNNEI. V gave up 8 bases and J gave up 1 base; unmatched junction bases: 11. There are a few counts of this clonotype. Its specificity is not known. From the 5' RACE reads, TCRdb called clonotypes with MiXCR, one entry per CDR3 protein. The data show 550,000 to 700,000 distinct CDR3 sequences, roughly 17% seen once. This TCR was sampled from an adult woman who had mild COVID-19 (a few samples of this study predate the infection). Cell type and time point are not known. Sequenced material: PBMCs or a T cell subset sorted from them (not recorded which). V is TRBV2 and J is TRBJ2-3; 11 nucleotides agree with TRBD2. The CDR3 DNA sequence: TGTGCCAGCGGGAGGTCTAGCGGGGGGTTGGGCACAGATACGCAGTATTTT. Its protein product is CASGRSSGGLGTDTQYF.